Below, 15 T cell receptor beta chains from the same sample are listed, as sequenced in a study of cytomegalovirus exposure and HLA in healthy donors. The PCR had 60 Vbeta and 13 Jbeta primers. Sequencing was performed with immunoSEQ multiplex PCR; in TCRdb, only in-frame clones are kept and a portion is missing. The sample includes more than 95,000 clones, approximately 82% of them seen just once. Sequencing used PBMCs. These receptors originate from a man between 40 and 49 years old in good health and CMV-seropositive.

The gene calls are TRBV25-1 and TRBJ2-4; the D gene is possibly TRBD2 (7 bases). Germline V gene lookup returns CDR1 MGHDK and CDR2 SYGVNS. V was cut by 6 bases and J by 8 bases, with 17 bases left in between. This CDR3 is built from 14 residues. The DNA for the CDR3 is TGTGCCAGCAGCTGGGGCGGGGGCGTCGACATTCAGTACTTC. Its protein product is CASSWGGGVDIQYF.

The genes are TRBV5-1 and TRBJ1-2, with 11 nucleotides matching TRBD1. The ends lost 0 bases at V and 6 bases at J; junction bases unmatched: 7. CDR1 and CDR2 from the germline V gene are SGHRS and YFSETQ. This CDR3 region has 16 residues. The CDR3 protein is CASSLAIGQGADGYTF. The CDR3 DNA reads TGCGCCAGCAGCTTGGCCATCGGACAGGGGGCTGATGGCTACACCTTC.

This chain uses TRBV5-5 with TRBJ2-1, with 13 nucleotides matching TRBD2. Germline-derived CDR1 and CDR2 are SGHKS and YYEKEE (reference sequence). This CDR3 comprises 15 residues. The V gene end was trimmed by 4 bases and the J gene end by 7 bases; junction bases not matched to a gene: 5. In DNA, the CDR3 is TGTGCCAGCAGCCCACTAGCGGGGGGGCGGAATGAGCAGTTCTTC. This codes for CASSPLAGGRNEQFF.

The V gene is TRBV7-6, the J gene TRBJ1-3, with no clear D. The CDR3 runs 16 residues. Between the trimmed V and J ends, which lost 0 bases and 5 bases, there was a span of 14 bases. Germline CDR1 is SGHVS and CDR2 is FNYEAQ. The CDR3, as DNA: TGTGCCAGCAGCTTAGCGGCGGGGTCCAGGAGAAACACCATATATTTT. Its protein is CASSLAAGSRRNTIYF.

The chain uses TRBV7-2 and TRBJ2-7; tentative D call: TRBD1 (5 bases). CDR3 length: 12 residues. Trimming took 7 bases from V and 3 from J, leaving 10 bases between them. Germline V gene lookup returns CDR1 SGHTA and CDR2 FQGNSA. The CDR3 sequence is CASNLDSYEQYF. CDR3 sequence (DNA): TGTGCCAGCAATTTAGACAGCTACGAGCAGTACTTC.

The rearrangement links TRBV28 to TRBJ1-2; the D is unclear. This CDR3 is built from 14 residues. The germline gives CDR1 MDHEN, CDR2 SYDVKM. Trimming pared 2 bases from V and 8 bases from J, leaving 15 bases between. CDR3 DNA: TGTGCCAGCAGTTTAGGGCAGCCCTCCTGGGGCTACACCTTC. It translates to CASSLGQPSWGYTF.

The CDR3 sequence is CASRLAGGLETQYF. The DNA of the CDR3 is TGTGCCAGCAGGCTAGCGGGAGGTTTAGAGACCCAGTACTTC. The J gene is TRBJ2-5, the V gene TRBV27, with 11 bases fitting TRBD2. Germline V gene lookup returns CDR1 MNHEY and CDR2 SMNVEV (reference sequence). Trimming cost V 6 bases and J 4 bases; bases outside gene matches: 4. The length of the CDR3 is 14 residues.

This sequence joins TRBV11-1 and TRBJ2-1; TRBD1 aligns across 9 bases. V was pared by 5 bases and J by 6 bases, with 5 bases of the junction left unmatched. This CDR3 spans 14 amino acids. Germline V lookup: CDR1 SGHAT, CDR2 FQDESV (reference sequence). CDR3 amino acids: CASSITTGGNEQFF. CDR3 DNA: TGTGCCAGCAGCATTACGACAGGGGGCAATGAGCAGTTCTTC. Supplemented by reference TRBV11-1 and TRBJ2-1, the full variable domain reads EAEVAQSPRYKITEKSQAVAFWCDPISGHATLYWYRQILGQGPELLVQFQDESVVDDSQLPKDRFSAERLKGVDSTLKIQPAELGDSAMYLCASSITTGGNEQFFGPGTRLTVL.

The chain combines TRBV18 with TRBJ2-1, with a weak D call TRBD1 (6 bases). Trimming pared 4 bases from V and 15 bases from J, leaving 19 bases between. In germline, CDR1 is KGHSH, CDR2 LQKENI. The CDR3 spans 13 residues. The CDR3 DNA reads TGTGCCAGCTCACGCGACGGAGCAGGGGCGGGGTTCTTC. The encoded protein is CASSRDGAGAGFF.

This sequence joins TRBV6-1 and TRBJ1-4; no reliable D call. The germline V gene encodes CDR1 MNHNS and CDR2 SASEGT. V dropped 6 bases and J dropped 3 bases, with 14 bases sitting between them. This CDR3 comprises 15 residues. The CDR3 loop reads CASRALLAANEKLFF. In nucleotides, the CDR3 is TGTGCCAGCAGGGCCCTCCTCGCGGCTAATGAAAAACTGTTTTTT.

Only one count was recorded for this clone. The chain employs TRBV7-6 and TRBJ2-1; TRBD2 agrees at 8 bases. The V gene's germline CDR1 is SGHVS and CDR2 FNYEAQ. V shed 5 bases, J shed 5 bases, and the junction held 8 bases outside the gene matches. There are 15 residues in the CDR3. CDR3 bases: TGTGCCAGCAGCCGAAGCGGGAGAGAAGACAATGAGCAGTTCTTC. Its translation is CASSRSGREDNEQFF. Together with reference TRBV7-6 and TRBJ2-1, the CDR3 gives the full variable domain: GAGVSQSPRYKVTKRGQDVALRCDPISGHVSLYWYRQALGQGPEFLTYFNYEAQQDKSGLPNDRFSAERPEGSISTLTIQRTEQRDSAMYRCASSRSGREDNEQFFGPGTRLTVL.

This clone was counted between two and nine times. Other nucleotide sequences in the sample specify the same CDR3. The rearrangement joins TRBV7-2 to TRBJ2-5; 11 nucleotides line up with TRBD2. The length of the CDR3 is 16 residues. Germline loops: CDR1 SGHTA, CDR2 FQGNSA. The trim removed 6 bases at V and 4 bases at J, leaving 10 bases unmatched. CDR3: CASRLRLAGGLETQYF. DNA of the CDR3: TGTGCCAGCAGACTTCGCTTAGCGGGGGGGCTAGAGACCCAGTACTTC.

This chain links TRBV5-1 with TRBJ2-1; 14 nucleotides agree with TRBD2. Per germline, CDR1 SGHRS and CDR2 YFSETQ. V lost 1 base and J lost 10; bases outside the gene matches: 10. The CDR3 is made up of 17 amino acids. CDR3 bases: TGCGCCAGCAGCTTGAGGGGACTAGCGGGAGACCCCCGGGAGCAGTTCTTC. It encodes CASSLRGLAGDPREQFF.

The genes are TRBV9 and TRBJ1-2; 12 positions match TRBD1. Trimming cost V 0 bases and J 4 bases; bases outside gene matches: 1. The germline CDR1 and CDR2 sequences are SGDLS and YYNGEE. The CDR3 totals 15 residues. The CDR3 here is CASSVGDRGPYGYTF. CDR3 bases: TGTGCCAGCAGCGTAGGGGACAGGGGGCCCTATGGCTACACCTTC.

The CDR3 sequence is CAWSPGTAQNIQYF. The DNA of the CDR3 is TGTGCCTGGAGTCCTGGGACAGCTCAAAACATTCAGTACTTC. The V call is TRBV30, the J call TRBJ2-4, with 7 bases that match TRBD1. CDR3 size: 14 residues. The ends lost 2 bases at V and 5 bases at J; junction bases unmatched: 6. Germline CDR1 is GTSNPN and CDR2 is SVGIG (reference sequence). Full variable domain (rest looked up from reference TRBV30 and TRBJ2-4): SQTIHQWPATLVQPVGSPLSLECTVEGTSNPNLYWYRQAAGRGLQLLFYSVGIGQISSEVPQNLSASRPQDRQFILSSKKLLLSDSGFYLCAWSPGTAQNIQYFGAGTRLSVL.